Following are 4 T cell receptor beta chains from one sample sequenced in a study of response to subunit inactivated influenza vaccine. TCRdb redid the calling of the RT-PCR reads with MiXCR, one entry per CDR3 protein. The sample yields hundreds of thousands of distinct CDR3 sequences, approximately 15% seen once. This sample comprised PBMCs from blood, obtained roughly 15 days before vaccination. The receptors originated from a man aged 45-60 years who received an inactivated influenza vaccine.

The sample holds many counts of this clonotype. The gene calls are TRBV20-1 and TRBJ1-3, with D uncertain. Germline values: CDR1 DFQATT, CDR2 SNEGSKA (reference sequence). The CDR3 is made up of 13 amino acids. V lost 4 bases, J lost 2 bases, and 9 bases lay in between. The CDR3 DNA reads as TGCAGTGCTATCAACGTCCCTGGAAACACCATATATTTT. Its translation: CSAINVPGNTIYF.

The V gene is TRBV28, the J gene TRBJ2-4; D may be TRBD1 (6 bases). The CDR3 is made up of 15 amino acids. Germline V lookup: CDR1 MDHEN, CDR2 SYDVKM. The V and J ends lost 6 bases and 6 bases respectively, with 18 bases between them. The CDR3 nucleotides read TGTGCCAGCAGGGACAGACCTCAGGAAGGAAACATTCAGTACTTC. Translating gives CASRDRPQEGNIQYF.

Many counts were recorded for this clonotype. DNA of the CDR3: TGTGCCAGCAGTTACGGGTGGTCCAACAATCAGCCCCAGCATTTT. It translates to CASSYGWSNNQPQHF. V usage is TRBV6-5 and J usage is TRBJ1-5; D gene ambiguous. V lost 2 bases and J 3 bases, leaving 11 bases between the germline ends. Germline assignment: CDR1 MNHEY and CDR2 SVGAGI. This CDR3 comprises 15 residues.

The chain uses TRBV25-1 and TRBJ2-1; 12 positions agree with TRBD2. V lost 3 bases and J lost 9; bases outside the gene matches: 9. Germline values: CDR1 MGHDK, CDR2 SYGVNS. This CDR3 region has 16 residues. The CDR3 protein is CASSDTTSGRFGEQFF. In nucleotides, the CDR3 is TGTGCCAGCAGTGACACGACTAGCGGGAGATTCGGTGAGCAGTTCTTC.